This paragraph covers one T cell receptor beta chain sequence. TCRdb ran MiXCR on the 5' RACE reads and lists one entry per CDR3 protein. Here the sample spans 1.5 million to 2 million distinct CDR3 sequences, around 33% being singletons. The CDR3 extends over 15 amino acids. Germline CDR1 and CDR2: MNHNS and SASEGT. The V end was cut by 1 base, the J end by 2 bases, with 11 bases between. The data were obtained in a study of identical twins. Sequencing input: cord blood. The TCR sequence derives from a newborn girl in good health. V gene TRBV6-1 combines with J gene TRBJ2-5; TRBD1 or TRBD2 may be the D gene (6 bases each). The CDR3 DNA reads TGTGCCAGCAGTGAAGTACAGGGAGGACAAGAGACCCAGTACTTC. Protein product: CASSEVQGGQETQYF.